A selection of T cell receptor beta chains follows, all from one sample in a study of blood T cell repertoires in COVID-19. TCRdb's copy holds only in-frame clones and misses some; the assay was immunoSEQ multiplex PCR. The sample carries 250,000 to 300,000 clones, approximately 91% recorded once. The material sequenced was PBMCs or T cells enriched from blood (not recorded which). All receptors derive from a human donor in a cohort exposed to, infected with or recovered from COVID-19 (not recorded which). The donor label of this sample is uncertain. Each CDR3 is given with its conserved first and last residue. A D gene is named only where the DNA matches it firmly. Size is stated for part of the rows, as once, few or many counts, or as a class when the clone is expanded.

TRBD1,14,TRBV19,TRBJ1-2,few,TGTGCCAGTAGTATACGAACAGGGGCCTATGGCTACACCTTC,CASSIRTGAYGYTF
TRBD2,17,TRBV4-3,TRBJ2-1,NA,TGCGCCAGCAGCCATGAACGGACTAGCGGGGGGAGAAATGAGCAGTTCTTC,CASSHERTSGGRNEQFF
NA,14,TRBV30,TRBJ2-2,NA,TGTGCCTGGAGTGGGGTAGCGTACACCGGGGAGCTGTTTTTT,CAWSGVAYTGELFF
NA,14,TRBV4-3,TRBJ1-2,NA,TGCGCCAGCAGCCAAGGGGCGTCTAACTATGGCTACACCTTC,CASSQGASNYGYTF
NA,13,TRBV18,TRBJ1-3,NA,TGTGCCAGCTCACCACAAGCGGAACCGACCATATATTTT,CASSPQAEPTIYF
TRBD1,17,TRBV28,TRBJ1-5,NA,TGTGCCAGCAGTCCATGGCAGGGGGCGGGGAGCAATCAGCCCCAGCATTTT,CASSPWQGAGSNQPQHF
NA,17,TRBV5-6,TRBJ2-3,NA,TGTGCCAGCAGCGCTTTGACGGGGTGGGGAAGGACAGATACGCAGTATTTT,CASSALTGWGRTDTQYF
TRBD2,15,TRBV7-3,TRBJ2-1,NA,TGTGCCAGCAGCTCACTAGCGGGGGGGCACAATGAGCAGTTCTTC,CASSSLAGGHNEQFF
NA,13,TRBV10-3,TRBJ1-4,NA,TGTGCCATCAGTGAAGACAGTGACGAAAAACTGTTTTTT,CAISEDSDEKLFF
NA,15,TRBV3-1/TRBV3-2,TRBJ1-1,NA,TGTGCCAGCAGCCAAGGTGAACTCTTGAACACTGAAGCTTTCTTT,CASSQGELLNTEAFF
TRBD2,17,TRBV24-1,TRBJ2-3,NA,TGTGCCACCAGCTCCGGCGGGGGGATTCCTAGCACAGATACGCAGTATTTT,CATSSGGGIPSTDTQYF
NA,12,TRBV19,TRBJ2-5,NA,TGTGCCAGTACCAAACGGGGTGAGACCCAGTACTTC,CASTKRGETQYF
NA,12,TRBV10-2,TRBJ2-1,NA,TGCGCCAGCAGTGGTGTTAGGGGTGAGCAGTTCTTC,CASSGVRGEQFF
NA,15,TRBV18,TRBJ1-6,NA,TGTGCCAGCTCACCACGGGTAGGGGAAGGAGAGCCCCTCCACTTT,CASSPRVGEGEPLHF
TRBD1,13,TRBV18,TRBJ1-2,NA,TGTGCCAGCTCACCCGACAGGGGACGAGGCTACACCTTC,CASSPDRGRGYTF
TRBD2,15,TRBV10-3,TRBJ2-3,NA,TGTGCCATCAGTGACGGAGCGGGGGGCACAGATACGCAGTATTTT,CAISDGAGGTDTQYF
TRBD1,12,TRBV7-9,TRBJ2-1,NA,TGTGCCAGCAGCTTAGTATTGGACAGGGTTCTCTTC,CASSLVLDRVLF
TRBD1,15,TRBV10-3,TRBJ2-3,NA,TGTGCCATCAGTGAACGGGACAGGGGAGAAGATACGCAGTATTTT,CAISERDRGEDTQYF
NA,16,TRBV4-1,TRBJ1-1,NA,TGCGCCAGCAGCCAAATTCCCCAGGGGCCGAACACTGAAGCTTTCTTT,CASSQIPQGPNTEAFF
NA,13,TRBV19,TRBJ1-1,NA,TGTGCCAGTAGTATTGTAAAGAACACTGAAGCTTTCTTT,CASSIVKNTEAFF
NA,15,TRBV4-1,TRBJ1-2,NA,TGCGCCAGCAGACGCGGAGAACAGGGTGACTATGGCTACACCTTC,CASRRGEQGDYGYTF
TRBD1,15,TRBV7-8,TRBJ1-2,NA,TGTGCCAGCAGCGGGGGACAGGCGGCGGGCTATGGCTACACCTTC,CASSGGQAAGYGYTF
NA,11,TRBV20-1,TRBJ1-1,NA,TGCAGTGCTCAGGGGAACACTGAAGCTTTCTTT,CSAQGNTEAFF
NA,16,TRBV5-5,TRBJ1-2,NA,TGTGCCAGCAGCTTGGCCGGTTTTGAGCTACTCTATGGCTACACCTTC,CASSLAGFELLYGYTF
TRBD2,16,TRBV15,TRBJ2-5,NA,TGTGCCACCAGCACCGAAGACGGACTAGCGGGAGAGACCCAGTACTTC,CATSTEDGLAGETQYF
TRBD2,15,TRBV7-6,TRBJ2-2,NA,TGTGCCAGCAGCTTAGGCGGGGGGGCTGCCGGGGAGCTGTTTTTT,CASSLGGGAAGELFF
NA,14,TRBV5-4,TRBJ1-2,NA,TGTGCCAGCACCCTCCCCGGGGGGCTCTCTGGCTACACCTTC,CASTLPGGLSGYTF
NA,15,TRBV9,TRBJ1-1,NA,TGTGCCAGCAGCGTAGAGGCTGACTCGAACACTGAAGCTTTCTTT,CASSVEADSNTEAFF
TRBD1,15,TRBV5-1,TRBJ1-2,NA,TGCGCCAGCAGCTTGGACGGGACAGGGTGGGATGGCTACACCTTC,CASSLDGTGWDGYTF
NA,11,TRBV4-1,TRBJ2-1,NA,TGCGCCAGCAGCCAAGCAGGGTTTCAGTTCTTC,CASSQAGFQFF
TRBD1,12,TRBV29-1,TRBJ2-7,NA,TGCAGCGTTACCGGGACAGGGGGCGAGCAGTACTTC,CSVTGTGGEQYF
NA,13,TRBV2,TRBJ1-5,NA,TGTGCCAGCAGACAGGAGAGCAATCAGCCCCAGCATTTT,CASRQESNQPQHF
NA,12,TRBV5-6,TRBJ1-5,NA,TGTGCCAGCAGCCAGGGGAATCAGCCCCAGCATTTT,CASSQGNQPQHF
TRBD1,14,TRBV20-1,TRBJ2-1,NA,TGCAGTGCTAGTTCCGGGACAGGCTACAATGAGCAGTTCTTC,CSASSGTGYNEQFF
NA,14,TRBV5-1,TRBJ1-6,once,TGCGCCAGCAGCTTGGGAGAGGGGGTTTCACCCCTCCACTTT,CASSLGEGVSPLHF
NA,11,TRBV19,TRBJ1-1,NA,TGTGCCAGTAGTACAGGAACTGAAGCTTTCTTT,CASSTGTEAFF